This TCR beta chain derives from a study of T cell changes during pregnancy in multiple sclerosis. Measured with immunoSEQ multiplex PCR; TCRdb has only the in-frame clones, and not every one. The sample shows tens of thousands of clones, about nine tenths of them seen only once. This clone was picked up a small number of times. Looked up from germline, CDR1 is MNHNY and CDR2 is SVGAGI (reference sequence). Trimming removed 7 bases at V and 0 bases at J, with 10 bases between. This CDR3 comprises 15 residues. V is TRBV6-6 and J is TRBJ1-6, with D unclear. This sequence originates from a female donor with multiple sclerosis, enrolled in a pregnancy study. This specimen consisted of CD4+ T cells from peripheral blood mononuclear cells, obtained before pregnancy. CDR3 region: CASTSMSSYNSPLHF. The CDR3 region has the DNA TGTGCCAGCACCTCAATGAGCTCCTATAATTCACCCCTCCACTTT.